The present TCR beta chain was sequenced within a study of Ad26.COV2.S vaccination and SARS-CoV-2 variants. This table comes from immunoSEQ multiplex PCR, and its TCRdb copy is limited to in-frame clones, with some not included. The sample records approximately 90,000 clones, approximately 77% being singletons. Germline lookup yields CDR1 MNHNY and CDR2 SVGAGI (reference sequence). Trimming stripped 2 bases from V and 0 bases from J, with 11 bases between. The CDR3 is 16 amino acids. The sample here was peripheral blood, taken after recovery from COVID-19. This clonotype originated in a human donor who had recovered from COVID-19. This chain links TRBV6-6 with TRBJ2-1; a possible D gene is TRBD2 (6 bases). CDR3 residues: CASSYAGGDSYNEQFF. The CDR3 nucleotides are TGTGCCAGCAGTTACGCCGGGGGTGACTCCTACAATGAGCAGTTCTTC.